These 5 T cell receptor beta chains share one sample of origin, sequenced in a study of cytotoxic CD8 clonotypes in ibrutinib-treated CLL. Clones were sequenced by immunoSEQ multiplex PCR, and TCRdb holds only the in-frame ones, with some missing. This table has approximately 74,000 clones, about 84% appearing once. The sample here was PBMCs, taken at disease progression, from a patient treated with ibrutinib. Source of these receptors: a human donor with chronic lymphocytic leukemia.

The table lists this clone with a few counts. The gene calls are TRBV7-6 and TRBJ1-3; D remains ambiguous. The CDR3 is made up of 14 amino acids. CDR1 and CDR2 (germline): SGHVS, FNYEAQ. Between the trimmed V and J ends, which lost 0 bases and 4 bases, there was a span of 7 bases. CDR3 bases: TGTGCCAGCAGCTTAGCTGGTTCCGGAAACACCATATATTTT. Amino acids: CASSLAGSGNTIYF. Supplemented by reference TRBV7-6 and TRBJ1-3, the full variable domain reads GAGVSQSPRYKVTKRGQDVALRCDPISGHVSLYWYRQALGQGPEFLTYFNYEAQQDKSGLPNDRFSAERPEGSISTLTIQRTEQRDSAMYRCASSLAGSGNTIYFGEGSWLTVV.

The chain employs TRBV27 and TRBJ2-1, with 14 bases aligning to TRBD2. CDR1 MNHEY and CDR2 SMNVEV come from the germline V gene (reference sequence). The CDR3 loop spans 20 amino acids. The V and J ends lost 2 bases and 0 bases, in that order; junction bases with no gene match: 9. The CDR3 here is CASSLEPGLAGASSYNEQFF. The CDR3 nucleotides read TGTGCCAGCAGTTTAGAACCGGGACTAGCGGGGGCCAGCTCCTACAATGAGCAGTTCTTC.

The gene calls are TRBV28 and TRBJ1-1; possibly TRBD1 for D (6 bases). V lost 4 bases, J lost 5 bases, and 17 bases lay in between. Germline assignment: CDR1 MDHEN and CDR2 SYDVKM. CDR3 length: 15 amino acids. The CDR3, as DNA: TGTGCCAGCAGTTCACCCGACAGGCTCTGGACTGAAGCTTTCTTT. This sequence encodes CASSSPDRLWTEAFF.

The gene calls are TRBV4-1 and TRBJ2-7; 7 positions match TRBD1. V dropped 5 bases and J dropped 3; count of bases not matched to a gene: 10. Germline V CDR1 and CDR2: MGHRA, YSYEKL. There are 15 residues in the CDR3. DNA of the CDR3: TGCGCCAGCAGCGCCCGGACAGGCGTCTACTACGAGCAGTACTTC. As protein: CASSARTGVYYEQYF.

The chain uses TRBV18 and TRBJ1-2; 7 positions agree with TRBD1. Germline trimming cut 5 bases from V and 3 bases from J; bases unmatched to any gene: 3. Germline V CDR1 and CDR2: KGHSH, LQKENI. The CDR3 extends over 13 amino acids. The chain's CDR3 is CASSSGQDYGYTF. The CDR3 region has the DNA TGTGCCAGCTCATCTGGACAGGACTATGGCTACACCTTC.